The entry below describes one TCR beta chain. TCRdb's table, derived via immunoSEQ multiplex PCR, lists solely in-frame clones and lacks some. The sample holds about 69,000 clones, over 80% seen once. V was clipped by 4 bases and J by 4 bases, with 11 bases between them. Germline CDR1 is SGHAT and CDR2 is FQNNGV. The CDR3 extends over 14 amino acids. The sample is drawn from a study of technical replicates of blood from a few donors. The chain links TRBV11-2 to TRBJ1-3, with D tentatively TRBD1 (5 bases). The source material was PBMCs. The clonotype comes from a human donor in good health. Some clones in this sample may be carry-over from other donors' samples. CDR3 sequence reads: CASSWQGFGNTIYF. In DNA form, the CDR3 reads TGTGCCAGCAGCTGGCAGGGTTTCGGAAACACCATATATTTT.